A single sample gave rise to the 9 T cell receptor beta chains below, sequenced in a study of tumor-infiltrating lymphocytes in primary liver carcinoma. Unsorted whole blood served as the source of blood RNA, and germline DNA was extracted as well. Production of TCR beta cDNA used around 500 ng total RNA together with a constant-region primer. Slightly modified ARM-PCR served as the procedure for the TCR beta libraries. These libraries came from three rounds of nested multiplex PCR. It was with TRBV1-TRBV30 forward primers and a C-beta reverse primer that the first two PCR rounds were run, at 10 to 11 cycles each. MiXCR was run by TCRdb on the multiplex PCR reads, yielding one entry per CDR3 protein. The repertoire holds 310,000 or so distinct CDR3 sequences, with 50% to 60% as singletons. Sample: peripheral blood. All receptors derive from a woman aged 25 to 39 with primary liver carcinoma and hepatitis B virus infection.

As to this clonotype: The CDR3 does not close with the conserved phenylalanine or tryptophan, likely indicating a read error. J is TRBJ2-1 and V is TRBV11-2; unclear D gene. This CDR3 has 14 residues. Trimming pared 1 base from V and 5 bases from J, leaving 9 bases between. CDR1 SGHAT and CDR2 FQNNGV come from the germline V gene. CDR3 nucleotides: TGTGCCAGCAGCTTAGTTACGGAAGACAATGAGCAGTTCTCC. Protein product: CASSLVTEDNEQFS.

This clonotype has just one count. This may come from a read error, since a much larger clone is one base off. The rearrangement links TRBV6-2 or TRBV6-3 to TRBJ2-5; D is unclear. CDR3 length: 15 amino acids. Germline CDR1 reads MNHEY; CDR2 reads SVGEGT. This CDR3 reads CTSSYSSWKEETQYF. The CDR3 DNA follows: TGTACCAGCAGTTACTCGAGCTGGAAAGAAGAGACCCAGTACTTC.

This clonotype was counted between two and nine times. The conserved phenylalanine or tryptophan is not found at the CDR3 terminus, so this likely reflects a read error. The J gene is TRBJ2-5, the V gene TRBV12-3 or TRBV12-4, with D possibly matching TRBD1 (5 bases). The CDR3 is 12 residues long. Trimming cost V 8 bases and J 3 bases, with 10 bases left between them. CDR3 sequence: CASSLREETQYL. In nucleotides, the CDR3 is TGTGCCAGCTCACTCAGGGAAGAGACCCAGTACCTC.

As regards this clonotype: An end of the junction differs from the germline gene, which may be a read error. This rearrangement joins TRBV11-3 to TRBJ2-7; TRBD2 agrees at 14 bases. The CDR3 contains 16 residues. Germline CDR1 reads SGHNT; CDR2 reads YENEEA. The CDR3 DNA is TGTACCAGCAACTTATCCGGACTAGCGGGGGGAAACGAGCAGTACTTC. Residues: CTSNLSGLAGGNEQYF.

This clonotype was seen repeatedly, ten times or more. This rearrangement joins TRBV29-1 to TRBJ2-6, with D possibly TRBD2 on 5 matching bases. This CDR3 contains 13 residues. The V end was cut by 5 bases, the J end by 0 bases, with 5 bases between. Germline V CDR1 and CDR2: SQVTM, ANQGSEA. Written as DNA, the CDR3 is TGCAGCGTTCGGGACTCTGGGGCCAACGTCCTGACTTTC. Residues: CSVRDSGANVLTF. Looking up the rest from reference TRBV29-1 and TRBJ2-6 gives the full variable domain: SAVISQKPSRDICQRGTSLTIQCQVDSQVTMMFWYRQQPGQSLTLIATANQGSEATYESGFVIDKFPISRPNLTFSTLTVSNMSPEDSSIYLCSVRDSGANVLTFGAGSRLTVL.

This clonotype appeared a few times. V usage is TRBV12-3 or TRBV12-4 and J usage is TRBJ1-1, with D uncertain. The CDR3 loop spans 14 amino acids. V dropped 5 bases and J dropped 4 bases, with 14 bases sitting between them. This CDR3 is CASSDAGSVTEAFF. The CDR3 DNA reads TGTGCCAGCAGTGATGCGGGGTCAGTCACTGAAGCTTTCTTT.

The genes are TRBV29-1 and TRBJ1-1; D call uncertain. The V end was cut by 1 base, the J end by 5 bases, with 5 bases between. Looked up from germline, CDR1 is SQVTM and CDR2 is ANQGSEA. There are 11 residues in the CDR3. The CDR3 spells CSVEGTTEAFF. CDR3 bases: TGCAGCGTTGAAGGAACAACTGAAGCTTTCTTT.

Points on this clonotype: This may stem from a read error, because a much larger clone lies one nucleotide away. J is TRBJ2-4 and V is TRBV12-3 or TRBV12-4; D ambiguous. The length of the CDR3 is 13 residues. Trimming cost V 8 bases and J 8 bases, with 16 bases left between them. The CDR3 nucleotides are TGTGCCAGCCGTCCGGTAGGGTCGTACATTCAGTACTTC. Its translation: CASRPVGSYIQYF.

CDR3 amino acids: CASSGLAGSSWDEQFF. The CDR3 coding sequence is TGTGCCAGCAGCGGACTAGCGGGATCTTCGTGGGATGAGCAGTTCTTC. This chain uses TRBV14 with TRBJ2-1, with 12 bases matching TRBD2. Unmatched junction bases numbered 10, after V lost 5 bases and J lost 8 bases. This CDR3 has 16 amino acids. Germline CDR1 SGHDN, CDR2 FVKESK.